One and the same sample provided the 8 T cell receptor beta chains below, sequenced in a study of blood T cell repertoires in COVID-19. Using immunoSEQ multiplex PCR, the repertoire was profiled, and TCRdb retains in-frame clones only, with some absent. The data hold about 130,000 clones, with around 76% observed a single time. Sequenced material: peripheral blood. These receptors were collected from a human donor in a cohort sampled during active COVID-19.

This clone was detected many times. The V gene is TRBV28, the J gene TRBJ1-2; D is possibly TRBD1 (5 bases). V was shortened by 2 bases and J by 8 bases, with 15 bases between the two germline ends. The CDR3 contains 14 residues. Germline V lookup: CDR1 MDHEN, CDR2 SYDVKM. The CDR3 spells CASSLLTEAQGYTF. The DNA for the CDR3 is TGTGCCAGCAGTTTACTGACAGAAGCTCAAGGCTACACCTTC.

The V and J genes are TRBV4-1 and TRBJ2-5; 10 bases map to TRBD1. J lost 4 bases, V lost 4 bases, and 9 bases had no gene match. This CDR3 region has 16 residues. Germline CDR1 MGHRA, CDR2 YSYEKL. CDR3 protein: CASSLRTGGILETQYF. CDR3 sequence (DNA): TGCGCCAGCAGCCTCAGGACAGGGGGAATTCTAGAGACCCAGTACTTC.

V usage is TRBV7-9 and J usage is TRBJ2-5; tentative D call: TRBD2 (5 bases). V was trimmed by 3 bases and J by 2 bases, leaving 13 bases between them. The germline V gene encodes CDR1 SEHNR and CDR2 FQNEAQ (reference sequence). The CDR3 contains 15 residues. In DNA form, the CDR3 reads TGTGCCAGCAGCTTCAGCTCTAGGAGGCAAGAGACCCAGTACTTC. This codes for CASSFSSRRQETQYF.

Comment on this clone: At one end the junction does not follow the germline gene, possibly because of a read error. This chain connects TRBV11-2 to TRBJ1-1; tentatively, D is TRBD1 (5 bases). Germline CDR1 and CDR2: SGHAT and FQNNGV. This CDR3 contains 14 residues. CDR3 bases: TGTGCCAGCAGCGTAGACAGTCCAAACACTGAAGCTTTCTTT. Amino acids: CASSVDSPNTEAFF.

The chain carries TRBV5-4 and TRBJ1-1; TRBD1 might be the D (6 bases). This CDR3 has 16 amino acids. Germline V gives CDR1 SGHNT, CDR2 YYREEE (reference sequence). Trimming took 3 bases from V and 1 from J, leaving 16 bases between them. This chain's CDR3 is CASSSNLGGPNTEAFF. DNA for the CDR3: TGTGCCAGCAGCTCAAATCTGGGGGGGCCGAACACTGAAGCTTTCTTT. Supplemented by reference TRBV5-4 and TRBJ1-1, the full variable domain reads ETGVTQSPTHLIKTRGQQVTLRCSSQSGHNTVSWYQQALGQGPQFIFQYYREEENGRGNFPPRFSGLQFPNYSSELNVNALELDDSALYLCASSSNLGGPNTEAFFGQGTRLTVV.

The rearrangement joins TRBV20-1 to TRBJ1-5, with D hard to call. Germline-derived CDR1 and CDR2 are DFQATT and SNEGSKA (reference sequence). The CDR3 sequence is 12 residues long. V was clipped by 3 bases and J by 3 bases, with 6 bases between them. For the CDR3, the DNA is TGCAGTGCTAGTGACAACAATCAGCCCCAGCATTTT. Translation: CSASDNNQPQHF.

For the CDR3, the DNA is TGTGCCAGCAGTCCCGGGGGGGACATCTATGGCTACACCTTC. Encoded protein: CASSPGGDIYGYTF. The rearrangement links TRBV27 to TRBJ1-2; D perhaps matches TRBD1 (6 bases). Germline CDR1 and CDR2: MNHEY and SMNVEV (reference sequence). This CDR3 has 14 residues. The V gene lost 5 bases and the J gene lost 4 bases, with 14 bases spanning the gap.

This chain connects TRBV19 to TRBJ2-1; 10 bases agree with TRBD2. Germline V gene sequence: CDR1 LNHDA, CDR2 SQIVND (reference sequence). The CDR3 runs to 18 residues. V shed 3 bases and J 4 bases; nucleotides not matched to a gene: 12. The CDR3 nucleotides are TGTGCCAGTAGTATTATAGGGGTAGCGGGGGGCCGATACAATGAGCAGTTCTTC. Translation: CASSIIGVAGGRYNEQFF.